This T cell receptor (beta chain) is drawn from a study of PD-1 blockade in mismatch repair-deficient tumors. Study-wide background: Enrolled about 2013-2017, patients had progressing, pretreated mismatch repair-deficient cancers of over nine types.

All patients were mismatch repair deficient, assessed by either PCR or immunohistochemistry. Clones were read by immunoSEQ multiplex PCR, and TCRdb kept only the in-frame ones, dropping some. This sample has more than 30,000 clones, with around 84% found just once. Findings and caveats of the study: Rapid post-treatment expansion, then contraction, generally preceding radiologic response, marked tumor-resident clones.

As regards this clone: Antigen unknown.

From germline, CDR1 is MNHEY and CDR2 SMNVEV (reference sequence). With 5 bases clipped from V and 2 bases from J, the junction kept 7 bases outside the gene matches. The CDR3 has 15 amino acids. The sequence derives from an adult with mismatch repair-deficient cancer. Specimen: peripheral blood, collected roughly 76 weeks after starting pembrolizumab. The V call is TRBV27, the J call TRBJ1-2, with 8 bases that match TRBD1. The CDR3 DNA is TGTGCCAGCAGTAGAGGACAGGGACCCAACTATGGCTACACCTTC. It yields the protein CASSRGQGPNYGYTF.